The next 12 T cell receptor beta chains were all read from a single sample in a study. TCRdb reprocessed the RT-PCR reads with MiXCR, giving one entry per CDR3 protein. Of more than 600,000 distinct CDR3 sequences listed, around 14% are singletons. Specimen: memory CD4+ T cells from blood. These receptors originate from a female donor in good health, serving as a healthy control.

This clonotype was seen a few times. This chain connects TRBV7-2 to TRBJ2-6; 12 bases match TRBD2. The germline gives CDR1 SGHTA, CDR2 FQGNSA. The V gene end was trimmed by 5 bases and the J gene end by 4 bases; junction bases not matched to a gene: 6. The CDR3 runs 17 residues. CDR3 nucleotide sequence: TGTGCCAGCAGCCGACTAGCGGGAGTTTCCGGGGCCAACGTCCTGACTTTC. Translated: CASSRLAGVSGANVLTF.

At least ten counts were recorded for this clonotype. The chain uses TRBV27 and TRBJ2-5; TRBD2 matches 10 bases. Germline V gene sequence: CDR1 MNHEY, CDR2 SMNVEV (reference sequence). The CDR3 loop spans 15 amino acids. V gave up 6 bases and J gave up 5 bases; unmatched junction bases: 9. The CDR3 sequence is CASRRKAGGGETQYF. As DNA, the CDR3 is TGTGCCAGCAGGAGGAAAGCGGGAGGGGGGGAGACCCAGTACTTC.

This clonotype was counted at least ten times. The chain combines TRBV10-3 with TRBJ2-1; D is uncertain. Germline V lookup: CDR1 ENHRY, CDR2 SYGVKD. With 4 bases removed from V and 6 bases from J, the gap between germline ends came to 10 bases. The CDR3 is 13 amino acids. CDR3 in DNA: TGTGCCATCAGTGGGGGAACGAGCAATGAGCAGTTCTTC. This gives the protein CAISGGTSNEQFF.

This chain joins TRBV12-3 or TRBV12-4 and TRBJ2-7; 12 nucleotides match TRBD2. Trimming at V came to 4 bases and at J to 2 bases, leaving 6 bases not matched to a gene. This CDR3 comprises 16 residues. CDR3 DNA: TGTGCCAGCAGTTCGGGACTAGCGGGTCCTACCTACGAGCAGTACTTC. Amino acid sequence: CASSSGLAGPTYEQYF.

This chain joins TRBV20-1 and TRBJ1-3; TRBD1 might be the D (5 bases). This CDR3 is 16 amino acids long. Trimming pared 3 bases from V and 6 bases from J, leaving 21 bases between. Per germline, CDR1 DFQATT and CDR2 SNEGSKA (reference sequence). CDR3 nucleotides: TGCAGTGCTAGTTCTGTCGGGGGAGAGGCTATAAACACCATATATTTT. Translated: CSASSVGGEAINTIYF.

This clonotype has more than one count but fewer than ten. The rearrangement links TRBV29-1 to TRBJ2-3; possibly TRBD1 for D (5 bases). This CDR3 is 14 amino acids long. The ends were cut back, 7 bases at V and 0 bases at J, with 14 bases in the middle. Germline V CDR1 and CDR2: SQVTM, ANQGSEA. This CDR3 reads CSAASDTSTDTQYF. The DNA for the CDR3 is TGCAGCGCCGCCTCGGACACTAGCACAGATACGCAGTATTTT.

This clonotype was observed a handful of times. The gene calls are TRBV7-2 and TRBJ2-7; 9 bases fit TRBD1. V shed 5 bases and J 5 bases; nucleotides not matched to a gene: 10. Germline CDR1 reads SGHTA; CDR2 reads FQGNSA. This CDR3 region has 15 residues. This CDR3 reads CASSLPGQGFNEQYF. The DNA for the CDR3 is TGTGCCAGCAGCCTACCGGGACAGGGCTTCAACGAGCAGTACTTC. The full variable domain, its missing parts supplied by reference TRBV7-2 and TRBJ2-7, is GAGVSQSPSNKVTEKGKDVELRCDPISGHTALYWYRQSLGQGLEFLIYFQGNSAPDKSGLPSDRFSAERTGGSVSTLTIQRTQQEDSAVYLCASSLPGQGFNEQYFGPGTRLTVT.

This clonotype was observed at least ten times. The V and J genes are TRBV5-1 and TRBJ2-1; 8 nucleotides align to TRBD2. Per germline, CDR1 SGHRS and CDR2 YFSETQ. The CDR3 spans 13 residues. The trim removed 5 bases at V and 10 bases at J, leaving 8 bases unmatched. The CDR3 DNA reads as TGCGCCAGCAGGTCAGCGGGAGTCGGCGAGCAGTTCTTC. Protein: CASRSAGVGEQFF.

This clonotype has ten or more counts. The chain has TRBV7-2 and TRBJ1-3, with unresolved D. The V end lost 1 base, the J end lost 2 bases, and 3 bases lay between the germline ends. The CDR3 contains 13 residues. Germline CDR1 reads SGHTA; CDR2 reads FQGNSA. CDR3 residues: CASSLGTGNTIYF. CDR3 nucleotides: TGTGCCAGCAGCTTAGGGACTGGAAACACCATATATTTT. The whole variable domain, remainder taken from reference TRBV7-2 and TRBJ1-3, is GAGVSQSPSNKVTEKGKDVELRCDPISGHTALYWYRQSLGQGLEFLIYFQGNSAPDKSGLPSDRFSAERTGGSVSTLTIQRTQQEDSAVYLCASSLGTGNTIYFGEGSWLTVV.

V and J are TRBV27 and TRBJ2-5; D is undetermined. The CDR3 spans 16 residues. V dropped 6 bases and J dropped 4 bases, with 21 bases sitting between them. Germline assignment: CDR1 MNHEY and CDR2 SMNVEV (reference sequence). In DNA form, the CDR3 reads TGTGCCAGCAGGTCCCAATCCGTCCTCCTGGGAGAGACCCAGTACTTC. Its translation is CASRSQSVLLGETQYF.

This clonotype turned up a few times. J is TRBJ2-1 and V is TRBV20-1; D possibly corresponds to TRBD2 (5 bases). The CDR3 length is 16 residues. Trimming pared 6 bases from V and 0 bases from J, leaving 18 bases between. Germline CDR1 DFQATT, CDR2 SNEGSKA (reference sequence). The CDR3 DNA follows: TGCAGTGCCCCCGGGGTGAGGGTGAGCTCCTACAATGAGCAGTTCTTC. Translating it yields CSAPGVRVSSYNEQFF.

This clonotype was picked up a small number of times. The CDR3 DNA follows: TGTGCCAGCAGCCCACAGGGGGAAAATTCACCCCTCCACTTT. Its protein product is CASSPQGENSPLHF. The V and J genes are TRBV27 and TRBJ1-6; 8 positions agree with TRBD1. CDR1 and CDR2 (germline): MNHEY, SMNVEV (reference sequence). Trimming removed 6 bases from V and 7 bases from J; junction bases left unmatched: 5. CDR3 length: 14 residues.